The 27 T cell receptor beta chains below come from one sample, sequenced in a study of blood T cell repertoires in COVID-19. Some clones are missing from TCRdb's copy, which holds only in-frame ones; the method was immunoSEQ multiplex PCR. The sample lists 88,000 or so clones; approximately 83% were seen once. Sequenced sample: peripheral blood. The source is a man aged 55-75 years with acute or convalescent COVID-19.

The chain is built from TRBV5-1 and TRBJ1-4; 10 bases fit TRBD1. In germline, CDR1 is SGHRS, CDR2 YFSETQ. The ends lost 6 bases at V and 6 bases at J; junction bases unmatched: 8. The CDR3 has 15 amino acids. The CDR3 loop is CASTRQGAGDEKLFF. Here the CDR3 DNA reads TGCGCCAGCACACGACAGGGGGCCGGTGATGAAAAACTGTTTTTT.

This chain connects TRBV4-2 to TRBJ2-5, with D possibly being TRBD2 (6 bases). Germline values: CDR1 LGHNA, CDR2 YNFKEQ. V lost 4 bases, J lost 2 bases, and 11 bases lay in between. The CDR3 has 14 residues. CDR3: CASSRIAEQETQYF. CDR3 nucleotides: TGTGCCAGCAGCCGAATAGCGGAGCAAGAGACCCAGTACTTC.

The chain couples TRBV5-1 to TRBJ2-7, with TRBD1 matching 7 bases. V was clipped by 4 bases and J by 5 bases; unmatched bases: 3. CDR3 length equals 12 residues. Germline V gene data show CDR1 as SGHRS and CDR2 as YFSETQ. The CDR3 region is CASSIQGHEQYF. The CDR3 nucleotides read TGCGCCAGCAGCATACAGGGGCACGAGCAGTACTTC.

The chain links TRBV2 to TRBJ1-5; 7 bases line up with TRBD1. Germline-derived CDR1 and CDR2 are SNHLY and FYNNEI. V lost 7 bases and J lost 1; bases outside the gene matches: 7. This CDR3 is built from 15 residues. Here the CDR3 reads CASTTDRLSNQPQHF. The CDR3 nucleotides read TGTGCCAGCACTACGGACAGGCTGAGCAATCAGCCCCAGCATTTT.

The genes are TRBV7-2 and TRBJ1-2; D gene ambiguous. CDR3 length: 14 amino acids. V dropped 4 bases and J dropped 0 bases, with 9 bases sitting between them. Germline V gene data show CDR1 as SGHTA and CDR2 as FQGNSA. CDR3 sequence (DNA): TGTGCCAGCAGCTCTGACGGAGCTAACTATGGCTACACCTTC. It is translated as CASSSDGANYGYTF.

The gene calls are TRBV5-4 and TRBJ1-2; 8 nucleotides match TRBD1. Trimming took 0 bases from V and 3 from J; bases not matched to a gene: 1. The V gene's germline CDR1 is SGHNT and CDR2 YYREEE (reference sequence). This CDR3 has 14 residues. The CDR3 DNA reads TGTGCCAGCAGCTTGGACAGGGGGGACTATGGCTACACCTTC. It specifies CASSLDRGDYGYTF.

The chain is built from TRBV11-3 and TRBJ2-1; no reliable D call. This CDR3 comprises 14 residues. V was shortened by 0 bases and J by 6 bases, with 9 bases between the two germline ends. CDR1 is SGHNT, CDR2 YENEEA, per germline. The CDR3 reads CASSLDPNSNEQFF. The CDR3 DNA follows: TGTGCCAGCAGCTTAGATCCGAATAGCAATGAGCAGTTCTTC.

The chain combines TRBV5-1 with TRBJ2-7, with TRBD2 as a possible D gene (6 bases). The length of the CDR3 is 13 residues. Trimming took off 0 bases at V and 5 bases at J, with 9 bases between the two ends. CDR1 is SGHRS, CDR2 YFSETQ, per germline. The CDR3 region has the DNA TGCGCCAGCAGCTTGGCGGGAGTCCACGAGCAGTACTTC. As protein: CASSLAGVHEQYF.

This clone showed up just once. This rearrangement joins TRBV3-1 (or the pseudogene TRBV3-2) to TRBJ2-7; D is possibly TRBD1 (5 bases). This CDR3 comprises 13 residues. Germline V gives CDR1 LGHDT, CDR2 YNNKEL (reference sequence). With 3 bases removed from V and 1 base from J, the gap between germline ends came to 7 bases. The CDR3 loop is CASSQRTSYEQYF. CDR3 bases: TGTGCCAGCAGCCAGAGGACATCCTACGAGCAGTACTTC.

This chain joins TRBV28 and TRBJ2-5, with 11 bases identical to TRBD2. This CDR3 is built from 19 residues. Germline V gene lookup returns CDR1 MDHEN and CDR2 SYDVKM. J gave up 1 base and V 4 bases, and 14 bases lay outside the gene matches. The CDR3: CASSSPASGGIVGQETQYF. For the CDR3, the DNA is TGTGCCAGCAGTTCCCCTGCTAGCGGGGGGATCGTGGGCCAAGAGACCCAGTACTTC.

The CDR3 loop is CASRPGLALNTGELFF. CDR3 coding DNA: TGTGCCAGCAGACCAGGACTAGCCCTGAACACCGGGGAGCTGTTTTTT. J is TRBJ2-2 and V is TRBV7-9; 8 bases fit TRBD2. The CDR3 runs 16 residues. Unmatched junction bases numbered 7, after V lost 6 bases and J lost 1 base. In germline, CDR1 is SEHNR, CDR2 FQNEAQ (reference sequence).

The gene calls are TRBV11-2 and TRBJ1-4; possibly TRBD1 for D (5 bases). Germline V CDR1 and CDR2: SGHAT, FQNNGV. Trimming stripped 7 bases from V and 11 bases from J, with 14 bases between. This CDR3 region has 12 residues. CDR3 protein: CASTYGWGKLFF. CDR3 DNA: TGTGCCAGCACCTACGGGTGGGGCAAACTGTTTTTT.

The chain uses TRBV11-2 and TRBJ1-5; weak D call: TRBD1 (5 bases). The CDR3 spans 13 residues. V lost 1 base, J lost 6 bases, and 7 bases lay in between. Germline V gene data show CDR1 as SGHAT and CDR2 as FQNNGV. CDR3 loop: CASSLGGGQPQHF. As DNA, the CDR3 is TGTGCCAGCAGCTTAGGGGGCGGTCAGCCCCAGCATTTT.

Only one count was recorded for this clone. The V call is TRBV10-3, the J call TRBJ2-1; 8 nucleotides match TRBD1. J gave up 5 bases and V 1 base, and 4 bases lay outside the gene matches. CDR1 is ENHRY, CDR2 SYGVKD, per germline. The CDR3 has 15 amino acids. The chain's CDR3 is CAISEYRTGNNEQFF. CDR3 nucleotide sequence: TGTGCCATCAGTGAGTACCGGACAGGGAACAATGAGCAGTTCTTC.

The chain is built from TRBV5-4 and TRBJ2-1; weak D call: TRBD2 (5 bases). Between the trimmed V and J ends, which lost 7 bases and 0 bases, there was a span of 11 bases. The CDR3 is made up of 14 amino acids. Germline values: CDR1 SGHNT, CDR2 YYREEE (reference sequence). The CDR3 loop is CASSRLLSYNEQFF. The CDR3 bases are TGTGCCAGCTCTCGACTACTCTCCTACAATGAGCAGTTCTTC.

The chain employs TRBV20-1 and TRBJ2-3, with 8 bases fitting TRBD2. CDR1 is DFQATT and CDR2 is SNEGSKA in the germline V gene (reference sequence). J lost 0 bases, V lost 3 bases, and 11 bases had no gene match. This CDR3 contains 17 residues. CDR3 residues: CSASLTGGGQSTDTQYF. CDR3 in DNA: TGCAGTGCTAGTTTGACGGGGGGGGGCCAAAGCACAGATACGCAGTATTTT.

The chain has TRBV25-1 and TRBJ1-1, with D possibly matching TRBD1 (6 bases). V gave up 6 bases and J gave up 4 bases, with 15 bases separating them. CDR1 is MGHDK, CDR2 SYGVNS, per germline. The length of the CDR3 is 14 residues. The CDR3 DNA sequence: TGTGCCAGCAGCATACAGGGAAGGAGCACTGAAGCTTTCTTT. It translates to CASSIQGRSTEAFF.

This chain joins TRBV11-2 and TRBJ2-1; D is perhaps TRBD2 (7 bases). The length of the CDR3 is 15 residues. The germline V gene encodes CDR1 SGHAT and CDR2 FQNNGV. Trimming took 0 bases from V and 7 from J, leaving 13 bases between them. CDR3 in amino acids: CASSLDRGGANEQFF. CDR3 nucleotides: TGTGCCAGCAGCTTAGATCGAGGGGGGGCAAATGAGCAGTTCTTC.

The chain uses TRBV6-1 and TRBJ1-1; the match to TRBD1 covers 9 bases. This CDR3 has 16 residues. Germline-derived CDR1 and CDR2 are MNHNS and SASEGT. Unmatched junction bases numbered 7, after V lost 4 bases and J lost 1 base. The CDR3 sequence is CASSVNRGLENTEAFF. CDR3 nucleotide sequence: TGTGCCAGCAGTGTAAACAGGGGGCTAGAGAACACTGAAGCTTTCTTT.

The chain links TRBV15 to TRBJ1-1; 8 bases map to TRBD1. The CDR3 runs to 16 residues. Trimming cost V 1 base and J 1 base; bases outside gene matches: 5. The V gene's germline CDR1 is LNHNV and CDR2 YYDKDF (reference sequence). The CDR3 sequence is CATSRVDRGPNTEAFF. In DNA, the CDR3 is TGTGCCACCAGCAGAGTCGACAGGGGACCGAACACTGAAGCTTTCTTT.

The V and J genes are TRBV3-1 (or the pseudogene TRBV3-2) and TRBJ1-2, with 7 bases lining up with TRBD1. With 1 base clipped from V and 4 bases from J, the junction kept 6 bases outside the gene matches. From germline, CDR1 is LGHDT and CDR2 YNNKEL (reference sequence). CDR3 length equals 15 residues. CDR3 loop: CASSQGLQGPYGYTF. CDR3 sequence (DNA): TGTGCCAGCAGCCAAGGATTACAGGGGCCCTATGGCTACACCTTC.

This chain connects TRBV12-3 or TRBV12-4 to TRBJ1-2; no clear D. V lost 3 bases and J lost 7, with 6 bases in between. The CDR3 spans 11 residues. CDR3 DNA: TGTGCCAGCAGTTTGGGAGGTGGCTACACCTTC. Translating gives CASSLGGGYTF.

This chain uses TRBV30 with TRBJ1-1; D is unresolved. Germline CDR1 GTSNPN, CDR2 SVGIG (reference sequence). The ends were cut back, 4 bases at V and 4 bases at J, with 7 bases in the middle. The CDR3 is 11 amino acids. The CDR3 nucleotides read TGTGCCTGGAATTTCGGCACTGAAGCTTTCTTT. As protein: CAWNFGTEAFF. Full variable domain (remainder filled in from reference TRBV30 and TRBJ1-1): SQTIHQWPATLVQPVGSPLSLECTVEGTSNPNLYWYRQAAGRGLQLLFYSVGIGQISSEVPQNLSASRPQDRQFILSSKKLLLSDSGFYLCAWNFGTEAFFGQGTRLTVV.

The genes are TRBV5-1 and TRBJ1-1; no reliable D call. Trimming removed 1 base from V and 1 base from J, with 8 bases in between. In germline, CDR1 is SGHRS, CDR2 YFSETQ. The length of the CDR3 is 14 residues. CDR3 region: CASSLNSKNTEAFF. CDR3 DNA sequence: TGCGCCAGCAGCTTGAACAGTAAGAACACTGAAGCTTTCTTT.

V gene TRBV5-4 combines with J gene TRBJ2-5, with TRBD2 identical over 7 bases. The CDR3 is 17 amino acids. Germline assignment: CDR1 SGHNT and CDR2 YYREEE (reference sequence). V lost 4 bases to trimming and J lost 3 bases; unmatched junction nucleotides: 15. The CDR3 nucleotides are TGTGCCAGCAGCCAGCCCATAGCGGGCGGGGGAAAAGAGACCCAGTACTTC. The encoded protein is CASSQPIAGGGKETQYF.

This chain links TRBV12-3 or TRBV12-4 with TRBJ1-5, with unresolved D. This CDR3 region has 13 residues. V gave up 2 bases and J gave up 7 bases, with 9 bases separating them. The CDR3 here is CASSLSFQQPQHF. The CDR3 DNA reads as TGTGCCAGCAGTTTATCATTCCAGCAGCCCCAGCATTTT.

This clone was counted only a few times. The genes are TRBV6-6 and TRBJ1-2, with D maybe TRBD1 (6 bases). The CDR3 has 14 residues. The germline CDR1 and CDR2 sequences are MNHNY and SVGAGI (reference sequence). With 4 bases removed from V and 0 bases from J, the gap between germline ends came to 9 bases. CDR3 amino acids: CASSSDRPNYGYTF. As DNA, the CDR3 is TGTGCCAGCAGTTCGGACAGACCTAACTATGGCTACACCTTC.